The entry below gives a single TCR beta chain sequence along with its context. Its antigen is currently unknown. The data were obtained in a study of cytomegalovirus exposure and HLA in healthy donors. Study-wide findings and caveats: Across donors, most TCRs were seen rarely, yet some public ones were widespread.

Libraries were prepared by immunoSEQ multiplex PCR; TCRdb keeps only in-frame clonotypes and omits some of them. The data show some 76,000 clones, approximately 93% seen once. Trimming shortened V by 7 bases and J by 10 bases, and 19 bases separated the two germline ends. This CDR3 spans 13 amino acids. Germline values: CDR1 MDHEN, CDR2 SYDVKM. The sample comprised PBMCs. The rearrangement uses TRBV28 and TRBJ1-1, with a weak D call TRBD1 (6 bases). This TCR derives from a woman aged 18-30 years in good health and CMV-seronegative. In nucleotides, the CDR3 is TGTGCCAGCATCTCCCAAAACAGGGTTTTAGCTTTCTTT. Translation gives CASISQNRVLAFF.